The subject of this entry is one T cell receptor beta chain. Its antigen is unidentified. The data were obtained in a study of T-cell memory formation after mild COVID-19. Study-level findings and limits: A second wave of clones peaked on day 37, and their SARS-CoV-2 specificity went unconfirmed. Clones that shrank (day 15 to 85) were balanced CD4/CD8, whereas later expanders leaned CD4+.

Germline CDR1 and CDR2: MNHNY and SVGAGI (reference sequence). V lost 7 bases and J 4 bases, leaving 17 bases between the germline ends. The CDR3 runs to 15 residues. TCR alpha and TCR beta cDNA libraries carrying sample barcodes and UMIs were produced by 5'RACE using constant-segment primers. TCRdb ran MiXCR on the 5' RACE reads and lists one entry per CDR3 protein. The data show more than 200,000 distinct CDR3 sequences, about 16% seen once. The chain is built from TRBV6-6 and TRBJ2-1; D is unclear. The sequenced sample consisted of PBMCs or a T cell subset sorted from them (not recorded which). This clonotype originated in a man aged 18 to 30 who had mild COVID-19 (a few samples of this study predate the infection). Cell type and time point are not known. CDR3 sequence: CASNPLGFAYNEQFF. CDR3 DNA: TGTGCCAGCAACCCACTCGGTTTCGCTTACAATGAGCAGTTCTTC.